The next 8 T cell receptor beta chains were all read from a single sample in a study of early T cells in non-severe SARS-CoV-2 infection. TCRdb re-called the 5' RACE reads through MiXCR, storing one row per CDR3 protein. Among more than 65,000 distinct CDR3 sequences, about an eighth were seen once, and the ten largest hold 1.2% to 1.5%. The sample taken for sequencing was whole blood. All receptors derive from an adult who was a healthcare worker with PCR-confirmed SARS-CoV-2 infection or an uninfected control (not recorded which).

This clonotype was counted only a few times. The chain recombines TRBV7-6 with TRBJ1-4, with a tentative D call TRBD1 (6 bases). The germline gives CDR1 SGHVS, CDR2 FNYEAQ. The CDR3 totals 12 residues. V was cut by 4 bases and J by 6 bases, with 6 bases left in between. CDR3 in DNA: TGTGCCAGCAGCTGGACAGATGAAAAACTGTTTTTT. It is translated as CASSWTDEKLFF.

This chain uses TRBV2 with TRBJ1-1; D is uncertain. Trimming took off 2 bases at V and 1 base at J, with 17 bases between the two ends. This CDR3 comprises 17 residues. In germline, CDR1 is SNHLY, CDR2 FYNNEI. The CDR3 spells CASSEPQDQPRNTEAFF. CDR3 bases: TGTGCCAGCAGTGAACCCCAGGACCAGCCCCGGAACACTGAAGCTTTCTTT.

There are many counts of this clonotype. The chain carries TRBV10-2 and TRBJ2-3; 8 positions match TRBD2. Losses at the gene ends were 6 bases for V and 3 bases for J; bases not matched to a gene: 2. Germline-derived CDR1 and CDR2 are WSHSY and SAAADI. CDR3 length: 13 amino acids. The CDR3 nucleotides are TGCGCCAGCAGGGGACTAGGGACAGATACGCAGTATTTT. Translated, it gives CASRGLGTDTQYF.

To note about this clonotype: The junction departs from germline at one end; a sequencing error may be responsible. J is TRBJ2-2 and V is TRBV7-7, with TRBD1 identical over 10 bases. CDR3 length equals 15 residues. The V gene's germline CDR1 is SSHAT and CDR2 FNYEAQ (reference sequence). CDR3 sequence (DNA): TGTGCTAGCAGCTTACCGGGACAGGGGACCGGGGAGCTGTTTTTT. Translating it yields CASSLPGQGTGELFF.

This clonotype was detected many times. The chain carries TRBV10-3 and TRBJ2-1; tentatively, D is TRBD1 (5 bases). CDR3 length equals 15 residues. V was pared by 3 bases and J by 3 bases, with 12 bases between. Germline lookup yields CDR1 ENHRY and CDR2 SYGVKD. CDR3 bases: TGTGCCATCAGTGAAAGTCAGGGAAACTACAATGAGCAGTTCTTC. Translating it yields CAISESQGNYNEQFF.

This clonotype was recorded a few times. CDR3 DNA: TGTGCCACCAGTGACCACACAACAGATACGCAGTATTTT. This translates into CATSDHTTDTQYF. The chain links TRBV24-1 to TRBJ2-3; no clear D. Trimming removed 4 bases from V and 3 bases from J, with 7 bases in between. The CDR3 is made up of 13 amino acids. Per germline, CDR1 KGHDR and CDR2 SFDVKD.

The rearrangement joins TRBV20-1 to TRBJ1-2, with 7 bases matching TRBD1. This CDR3 has 13 amino acids. CDR1 and CDR2 from the germline V gene are DFQATT and SNEGSKA (reference sequence). Trimming removed 5 bases from V and 8 bases from J; junction bases left unmatched: 11. CDR3 protein: CSAPTGDRSGYTF. DNA for the CDR3: TGCAGTGCTCCGACCGGGGACAGATCGGGCTACACCTTC.

This clonotype was observed many times. The chain uses TRBV4-1 and TRBJ2-7; D gene ambiguous. The germline gives CDR1 MGHRA, CDR2 YSYEKL. Trimming took off 0 bases at V and 0 bases at J, with 6 bases between the two ends. CDR3 size: 14 residues. The CDR3 region is CASSQESSSYEQYF. CDR3 DNA sequence: TGCGCCAGCAGCCAAGAAAGTAGCTCCTACGAGCAGTACTTC.